These T cell receptor beta chains were read from a single sample in a study of blood T cell repertoires in COVID-19. Method: immunoSEQ multiplex PCR; TCRdb's copy keeps in-frame clones and lacks some. Here the sample spans over 300,000 clones, roughly 90% being singletons. Sequences were obtained from PBMCs or T cells enriched from blood (not recorded which). The receptors shown here come from a woman younger than 45 with acute COVID-19. Both conserved end residues are part of each CDR3. A D gene is named only where the DNA matches it firmly. Not every row has a clone size; where given, it reads once, few, many or a size class.

CDR3 length,V gene,J gene,D gene,clone size,CDR3 protein,CDR3 DNA
11,TRBV6-5,TRBJ1-2,NA,NA,CASSAGAGYTF,TGTGCCAGCAGCGCAGGGGCTGGCTACACCTTC
13,TRBV11-3,TRBJ1-1,TRBD1,NA,CASSFTGVTEAFF,TGTGCCAGCAGCTTTACAGGGGTCACTGAAGCTTTCTTT
16,TRBV29-1,TRBJ1-2,TRBD1,few,CSVGGGQEGYNYGYTF,TGCAGCGTTGGGGGGGGACAGGAGGGTTATAACTATGGCTACACCTTC
13,TRBV12-3/TRBV12-4,TRBJ1-6,NA,once,CASSLFPDSPLHF,TGTGCCAGCAGTTTGTTTCCCGATTCACCCCTCCACTTT
13,TRBV11-2,TRBJ2-2,TRBD2,NA,CASSPSGTGELFF,TGTGCCAGCAGCCCTAGCGGGACCGGGGAGCTGTTTTTT
17,TRBV19,TRBJ1-2,TRBD1,NA,CASSSWTGLDGDMGYTF,TGTGCCAGTAGTTCGTGGACAGGGTTAGATGGAGATATGGGCTACACCTTC
12,TRBV24-1,TRBJ1-1,NA,NA,CATSPNNTEAFF,TGTGCCACCAGTCCTAATAACACTGAAGCTTTCTTT
12,TRBV29-1,TRBJ2-2,NA,few,CSVVRQTGELFF,TGCAGCGTTGTAAGACAGACCGGGGAGCTGTTTTTT
17,TRBV7-9,TRBJ2-7,TRBD2,NA,CASSPVVAGSPTNEQYF,TGTGCCAGCAGCCCCGTAGTAGCGGGGAGCCCCACTAACGAGCAGTACTTC
19,TRBV3-1/TRBV3-2,TRBJ2-4,NA,NA,CASSHIGQSWNLAKNIQYF,TGTGCCAGCAGCCATATCGGACAGAGCTGGAATCTAGCCAAAAACATTCAGTACTTC
13,TRBV7-3,TRBJ2-1,NA,NA,CASSPNTGNEQFF,TGTGCCAGCAGCCCCAATACCGGCAATGAGCAGTTCTTC
14,TRBV2,TRBJ2-3,TRBD1,NA,CASSERPDRGTQYF,TGTGCCAGCAGTGAACGTCCAGACAGGGGTACGCAGTATTTT
13,TRBV10-1,TRBJ2-7,TRBD1,NA,CASSRDREYEQYF,TGCGCCAGCAGTCGGGACAGGGAATACGAGCAGTACTTC
14,TRBV5-1,TRBJ1-1,NA,once,CASSQQGSSTEAFF,TGCGCCAGCAGCCAACAGGGATCGAGCACTGAAGCTTTCTTT
14,TRBV2,TRBJ1-2,TRBD1,NA,CASSAEQGSHGYTF,TGTGCCAGCAGTGCGGAACAGGGGTCTCATGGCTACACCTTC
17,TRBV29-1,TRBJ1-3,TRBD1,NA,CSVELIGQGAFRNTIYF,TGCAGCGTTGAATTAATCGGACAGGGGGCATTTCGCAACACCATATATTTT
14,TRBV2,TRBJ1-5,NA,few,CASRAAGTALSQHF,TGTGCCAGCAGGGCAGCCGGGACTGCCTTGTCCCAGCATTTT
14,TRBV7-9,TRBJ2-7,TRBD1,NA,CASSLTGSKYEQYF,TGTGCCAGCAGCTTGACAGGGTCAAAGTACGAGCAGTACTTC
16,TRBV21-1,TRBJ2-7,NA,NA,CASSTRTPEQAYEQYF,TGTGCCAGCAGCACCCGGACCCCGGAACAGGCCTACGAGCAGTACTTC
13,TRBV12-5,TRBJ1-4,NA,few,CASGHSDIMKLFF,TGTGCTAGTGGGCATTCGGACATTATGAAACTGTTTTTT